This TCR beta chain was sequenced for a study of CD8 T cells in Susac syndrome. TCR beta sequencing covered blood CD8+ and CD4+ T cells. CD8+ and CD4+ T cells were negatively isolated; TEMRA cells were FACS-enriched. This CDR3 comprises 13 residues. Germline V gene lookup returns CDR1 DFQATT and CDR2 SNEGSKA (reference sequence). This clonotype was counted a single time. The junction shows a germline mismatch at one end, possibly a read error. cDNA came from around 0.54 to 1 ug RNA primed by random hexamers. It was immunoSEQ multiplex PCR that amplified TCR beta CDR3 across 54 Vbeta and 13 Jbeta. One entry per CDR3 protein, called by TCRdb with MiXCR from the immunoSEQ multiplex PCR reads. The table shows 400,000 to 550,000 distinct CDR3 sequences, with around 83% occurring only once.

The sample was CD8+ T cells from PBMCs. The receptor comes from a human donor with multiple sclerosis. This chain connects TRBV20-1 to TRBJ2-7; D is unclear. The CDR3 region has the DNA TGCAGTGCAAGAGGCACGAACTCCTACGAGCAGTACTTC. Protein product: CSARGTNSYEQYF.